This TCR beta chain was captured in a study of beta chain features in type 1 diabetes. This clone was seen more than once but under ten times. Expressed TCRB transcripts were sequenced because the entire RNA isolate underwent reverse transcription. Method: immunoSEQ multiplex PCR; TCRdb's copy keeps in-frame clones and lacks some. The profile covers under 950,000 clones, with 17% appearing a single time and around 0.02% taken by the ten largest. The clonotype originates from a woman aged 18-29 years in good health. Input material: naive CD4+ T cells from blood.

Here the CDR3 reads CASSLGLQGSSYEQYF. CDR3 nucleotide sequence: TGTGCCAGCAGCTTGGGTCTACAGGGTTCCTCCTACGAGCAGTACTTC. The chain links TRBV5-4 to TRBJ2-7; possibly TRBD1 for D (6 bases). The CDR3 sequence is 16 residues long. The V gene lost 0 bases and the J gene lost 0 bases, with 13 bases spanning the gap. The V gene's germline CDR1 is SGHNT and CDR2 YYREEE (reference sequence).